This T cell receptor (beta chain) was identified in a study of human T cells and chemical hapten exposure. Time point defined: pre-sensitization, week 0. Regarding treatment: therapeutic diphenylcyclopropenone sensitization with weekly scalp DPC. This clonotype was picked up a small number of times. Its target is not known. Notes on the study in general: No change in TCRs above 1 in 1000 frequency was produced by DPC sensitization.

This CDR3 is 22 amino acids long. The germline V and J ends were trimmed by 5 bases and 3 bases, with 36 bases remaining between them. Germline loops: CDR1 MNHEY, CDR2 SMNVEV (reference sequence). Library preparation tagged each individual cDNA molecule with a unique molecular identifier. Each CDR3 protein gets one entry after TCRdb re-called the RACE reads with MiXCR. Among about 61,000 distinct CDR3 sequences listed, about 6.7% were seen once. Here the sequenced sample was whole blood, taken in connection with sensitization to the hapten diphenylcyclopropenone (DPC). This receptor was obtained from a woman in her twenties or thirties with alopecia areata. Some clones in this sample may be carry-over from other donors' samples. V usage is TRBV27 and J usage is TRBJ2-3, with D perhaps being TRBD1 or TRBD2 (6 bases each). CDR3 sequence reads: CASSPQILYQSGGLGKTDTQYF. The CDR3 coding sequence is TGTGCCAGCAGTCCACAGATCCTATACCAAAGTGGGGGGCTCGGTAAGACAGATACGCAGTATTTT.